The T cell receptor beta chain under discussion was sequenced for a study of blood T cell repertoires in COVID-19. The data were produced by immunoSEQ multiplex PCR, yet TCRdb's version contains in-frame clones alone and is incomplete. The table shows 310,000 or so clones, with roughly 87% occurring only once. V was clipped by 3 bases and J by 2 bases, with 10 bases between them. Germline CDR1 reads LNHDA; CDR2 reads SQIVND (reference sequence). This CDR3 has 14 residues. Sequenced: PBMCs or T cells enriched from blood (not recorded which). V usage is TRBV19 and J usage is TRBJ1-1, with D tentatively TRBD1 (6 bases). The TCR was taken from a woman between 18 and 30 years old who had recovered from COVID-19. The DNA for the CDR3 is TGTGCCAGTAGTATCCGGGACACAAACACTGAAGCTTTCTTT. Its translation is CASSIRDTNTEAFF.